The T cell receptor (beta chain) under discussion was sequenced for a study of cytomegalovirus exposure and HLA in healthy donors. Trimming removed 5 bases from V and 2 bases from J; junction bases left unmatched: 14. Per germline, CDR1 SGHRS and CDR2 YFSETQ. This CDR3 contains 17 residues. Study-wide results and caveats: Beyond CMV serostatus, there was no information to go on about immune exposure.

Primers for the PCR totalled 60 Vbeta and 13 Jbeta. The protocol was immunoSEQ multiplex PCR, while the TCRdb copy is restricted to in-frame clones and leaves out a portion. The sample has roughly 97,000 clones; over 75% are singletons. In regard to this clone: Its antigen is unknown.

The sequencing input was PBMCs. The receptor was isolated from a young woman in good health and CMV-seropositive. The rearrangement uses TRBV5-1 and TRBJ2-3; 7 bases map to TRBD2. CDR3 amino acids: CASRYLLGEGPTDTQYF. The CDR3 region has the DNA TGCGCCAGCAGATATCTTTTGGGGGAGGGCCCCACAGATACGCAGTATTTT.